Listed here are 5 T cell receptor beta chains from one sample, sequenced in a study of shared T cell receptors in the human thymus. Using immunoSEQ multiplex PCR, the repertoire was profiled, and TCRdb retains in-frame clones only, with some absent. In the table there are 640,000 or so clones, over 75% of which are singletons. These data also featured in a second study, about human thymus T cells.

Material for sequencing was thymocytes. These receptors were collected from a boy younger than two with a congenital heart defect.

The chain recombines TRBV4-3 with TRBJ2-2, with D maybe TRBD2 (5 bases). The germline gives CDR1 LGHNA, CDR2 YSLEER. The CDR3 runs 14 residues. The germline V and J ends were trimmed by 3 bases and 4 bases, with 9 bases remaining between them. The CDR3: CASSQESGTGELFF. The CDR3 DNA sequence: TGCGCCAGCAGCCAGGAAAGCGGCACCGGGGAGCTGTTTTTT.

The CDR3 protein is CASSPRGTVSTDTQYF. The DNA for the CDR3 is TGTGCCAGTAGCCCCCGGGGGACGGTCAGCACAGATACGCAGTATTTT. The rearrangement uses TRBV19 and TRBJ2-3, with a weak D call TRBD2 (6 bases). Trimming pared 6 bases from V and 0 bases from J, leaving 16 bases between. Germline V gene data show CDR1 as LNHDA and CDR2 as SQIVND (reference sequence). CDR3 length equals 16 residues.

The V call is TRBV5-1, the J call TRBJ2-7, with a weak D call TRBD2 (5 bases). Germline-derived CDR1 and CDR2 are SGHRS and YFSETQ. The V and J ends lost 1 base and 0 bases respectively, with 14 bases between them. The length of the CDR3 is 16 residues. CDR3 DNA sequence: TGCGCCAGCAGCTTGTTCGAACTTGGGAGCTCCTACGAGCAGTACTTC. It yields the protein CASSLFELGSSYEQYF.

The CDR3 DNA follows: TGTGCCAGCAGCTTTGCTAGAGGCTCCTACGAGCAGTACTTC. Encoded protein: CASSFARGSYEQYF. V gene TRBV11-3 combines with J gene TRBJ2-7; D unresolved. V lost 3 bases, J lost 0 bases, and 9 bases lay in between. There are 14 residues in the CDR3. CDR1 and CDR2 from the germline V gene are SGHNT and YENEEA.

The chain recombines TRBV28 with TRBJ1-4; TRBD1 aligns across 7 bases. After removal of 2 bases from V and 7 bases from J, the junction contained 16 bases not matched to a gene. The CDR3 sequence is 18 residues long. CDR1 and CDR2 from the germline V gene are MDHEN and SYDVKM. The CDR3 nucleotides are TGTGCCAGCAGTTTACCTTTAGGGGGAACAGGGGAAAGTGAAAAACTGTTTTTT. This translates into CASSLPLGGTGESEKLFF.